This T cell receptor beta chain is from a study of T-cell reconstitution after alpha-beta-depleted transplantation in children. Many counts were recorded for this clonotype. During its preparation, the TCRbeta library received unique molecular identifiers. In TCRdb, the PCR reads were re-called with MiXCR into one record per CDR3 protein. This sample has hundreds of thousands of distinct CDR3 sequences; roughly 17% occur once, and the top ten carry around 0.96%. Trimming removed 4 bases from V and 6 bases from J, with 9 bases in between. This CDR3 has 12 amino acids. Germline V gives CDR1 LGHNA, CDR2 YNFKEQ.

The gene calls are TRBV4-2 and TRBJ1-1; D ambiguous. The sample was PBMCs from the stem cell graft donor, taken from the stem cell graft. The TCR was taken from a human donor who donated a stem cell graft to a child with acute myeloid leukemia. In DNA, the CDR3 is TGTGCCAGCAGCCCCGGGGAAGCTGAAGCTTTCTTT. Amino acid sequence: CASSPGEAEAFF.